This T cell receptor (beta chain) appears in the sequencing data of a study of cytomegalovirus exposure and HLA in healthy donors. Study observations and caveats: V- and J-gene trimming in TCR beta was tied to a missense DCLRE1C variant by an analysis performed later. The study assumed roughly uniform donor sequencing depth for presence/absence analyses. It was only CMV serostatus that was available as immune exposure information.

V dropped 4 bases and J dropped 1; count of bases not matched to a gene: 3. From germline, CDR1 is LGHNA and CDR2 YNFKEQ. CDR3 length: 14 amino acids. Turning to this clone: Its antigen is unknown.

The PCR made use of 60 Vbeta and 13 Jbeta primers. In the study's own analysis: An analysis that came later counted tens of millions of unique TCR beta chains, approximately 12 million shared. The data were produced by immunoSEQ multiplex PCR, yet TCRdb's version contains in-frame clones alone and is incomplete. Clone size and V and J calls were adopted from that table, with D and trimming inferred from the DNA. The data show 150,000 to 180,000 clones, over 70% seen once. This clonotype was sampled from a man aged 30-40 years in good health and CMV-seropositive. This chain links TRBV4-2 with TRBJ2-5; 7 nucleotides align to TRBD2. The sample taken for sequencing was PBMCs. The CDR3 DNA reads TGTGCCAGCAGCCCCCGGACTAGCCAAGAGACCCAGTACTTC. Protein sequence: CASSPRTSQETQYF.